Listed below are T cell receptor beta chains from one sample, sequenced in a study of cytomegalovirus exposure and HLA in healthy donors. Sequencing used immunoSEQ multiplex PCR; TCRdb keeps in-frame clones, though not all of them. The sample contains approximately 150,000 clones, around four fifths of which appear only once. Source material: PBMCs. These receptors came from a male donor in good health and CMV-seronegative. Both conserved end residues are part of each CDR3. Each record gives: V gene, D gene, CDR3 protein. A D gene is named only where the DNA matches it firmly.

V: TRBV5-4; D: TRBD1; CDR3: CASSQETGPYSSYEQYF
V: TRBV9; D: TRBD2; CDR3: CASSLSGGAGTDTQYF
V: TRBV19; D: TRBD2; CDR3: CAAGGGNEQYF
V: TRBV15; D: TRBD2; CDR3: CATSRGGREVLYEQYF
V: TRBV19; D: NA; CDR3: CASSSDNLNTEAFF
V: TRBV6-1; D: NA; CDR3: CASSEVEGEARGQPQHF
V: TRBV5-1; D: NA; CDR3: CASSLGAGLSLSEQFF
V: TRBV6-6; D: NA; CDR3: CASRPRQDSNQPQHF
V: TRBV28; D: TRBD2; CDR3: CAILSGRSYEQYF
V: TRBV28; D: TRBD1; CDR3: CASSSLPVTGAYEQYF
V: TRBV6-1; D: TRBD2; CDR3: CASSETSSPAGEQFF
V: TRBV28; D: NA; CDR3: CASSPPGQRYSNQPQHF
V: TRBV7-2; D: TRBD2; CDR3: CASSPRRTSVYNEQFF
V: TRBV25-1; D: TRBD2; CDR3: CASSEYSKRGGFDTQYF
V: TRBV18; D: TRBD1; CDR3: CASSPTKSGGRDEKLFF
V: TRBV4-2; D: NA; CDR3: CASSQDRRVSNQPQHF
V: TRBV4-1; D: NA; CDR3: CASSQPTANYGYTF
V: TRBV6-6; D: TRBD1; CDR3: CASTEQGVAFF
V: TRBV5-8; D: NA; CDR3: CASSLARLGINQPQHF
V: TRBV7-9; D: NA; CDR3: CASSLGGGTQAHGYTF
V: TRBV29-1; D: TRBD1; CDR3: CSVRDRASYEQYF
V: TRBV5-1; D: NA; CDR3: CASSLDRRNTIYF
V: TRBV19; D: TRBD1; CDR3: CASSSDRGKGNEQFF
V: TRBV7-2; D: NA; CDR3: CASSYTDRRQTQYF
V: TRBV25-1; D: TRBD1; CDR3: CASSATGVRTYEQYF
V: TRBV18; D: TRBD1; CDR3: CASSSRRQGEGEAFF
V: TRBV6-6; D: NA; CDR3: CASSYADSYEQYF
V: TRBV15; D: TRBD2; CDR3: CATSSNRTSGDCEQFF
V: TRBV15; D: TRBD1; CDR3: CATSRGTGPYNEQFF
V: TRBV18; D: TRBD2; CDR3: CASSPGGLAGAMVYEQYF
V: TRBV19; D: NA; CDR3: CASSIDRGNSPLHF
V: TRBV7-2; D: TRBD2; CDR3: CASSSGLAGVSYNEQFF
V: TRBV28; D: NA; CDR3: CAIHISSTDTQYF
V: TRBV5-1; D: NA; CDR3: CASSFAGNNEKLFF
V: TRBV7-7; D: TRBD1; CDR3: CASSFVGIGTGQQFF
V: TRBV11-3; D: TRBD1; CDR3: CASQDRGEQYF
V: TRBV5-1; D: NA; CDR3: CASSLGTVTSYNSPLHF
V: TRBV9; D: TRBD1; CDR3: CASSPSNRGRATYEQYF
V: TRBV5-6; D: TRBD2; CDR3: CASSQLAGASTDTQYF
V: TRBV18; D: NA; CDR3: CASSPGANTEAFF
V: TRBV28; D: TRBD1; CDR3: CASTTGTADYYNTGELFF
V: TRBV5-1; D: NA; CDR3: CASSPGVAAIKETQYF
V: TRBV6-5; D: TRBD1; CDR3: CASRAGQGRLFF
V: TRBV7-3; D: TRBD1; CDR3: CASSPRTGHNEQFF